Listed below are T cell receptor beta chains from one sample, sequenced in a study of OX40 agonist ivuxolimab in advanced cancers. Data came from immunoSEQ multiplex PCR; TCRdb stores just in-frame clones and leaves some out. This table holds 90,000 to 100,000 clones, around 96% found once. The sequencing used CD4+ or CD8+ T cells sorted from blood, collected in a trial of the OX40 agonist ivuxolimab. These receptors all stem from an adult with an advanced solid tumor such as melanoma, head and neck, liver or kidney cancer. The CDR3 runs from the conserved cysteine through the conserved F or W. The D gene is left open where the match is weak. Rows give clone size only sometimes, using once, few, many, or a class for an expanded clone.

j_call clone_size d_call v_call cdr3_aa cdr3_nt
TRBJ2-2 . . TRBV9 CASSVDMTTPNTGELFF TGTGCCAGCAGCGTAGATATGACAACCCCGAACACCGGGGAGCTGTTTTTT
TRBJ2-7 . . TRBV27 CASSWMDEQYF TGTGCCAGCTCATGGATGGACGAGCAGTACTTC
TRBJ2-3 . . TRBV9 CASSVGTSNDGDTQYF TGTGCCAGCAGCGTAGGGACTTCCAACGACGGAGATACGCAGTATTTT
TRBJ2-7 . TRBD1 TRBV4-2 CASSYGQGGVEQYF TGTGCCAGCAGCTACGGACAGGGCGGGGTCGAGCAGTACTTC
TRBJ2-5 . . TRBV5-1 CASREQGETQYF TGCGCCAGCAGGGAACAGGGAGAGACCCAGTACTTC
TRBJ2-7 . . TRBV5-6 CASSLGAAAYEQYF TGTGCCAGCAGCTTGGGGGCAGCCGCCTACGAGCAGTACTTC
TRBJ1-2 once . TRBV11-1 CASSFYRALLLLTF TGTGCCAGCAGCTTTTACCGGGCCCTCCTACTGCTCACCTTC
TRBJ2-7 . . TRBV27 CASTLSWGYEQYF TGTGCCAGCACCCTTTCATGGGGTTACGAGCAGTACTTC
TRBJ1-2 . . TRBV19 CASSIQGNYGYTF TGTGCCAGTAGTATCCAGGGGAACTATGGCTACACCTTC
TRBJ2-2 . . TRBV9 CASSVGGTGELFF TGTGCCAGCAGCGTAGGGGGAACCGGGGAGCTGTTTTTT
TRBJ2-2 . . TRBV9 CASSVALGGAGELFF TGTGCCAGCAGCGTAGCCCTAGGGGGGGCCGGGGAGCTGTTTTTT